This TCR beta chain was obtained from a study of beta chain features in type 1 diabetes. Study at large: Healthy donors resembled patients in age, gender and cell yields.

Trimming cost V 0 bases and J 2 bases, with 9 bases left between them. The length of the CDR3 is 15 residues. Germline CDR1 reads SGDLS; CDR2 reads YYNGEE. Study-level results: VDJ junctions sequenced from type 1 diabetes patients showed fewer insertions and more deletions. TCRB CDR3s from Type 1 diabetes patients were moderately but significantly shorter in all four CD4+ subsets.

Expressed TCRB transcripts were sequenced after all isolated RNA was converted to cDNA. Using immunoSEQ multiplex PCR, the repertoire was profiled, and TCRdb retains in-frame clones only, with some absent. The table has some 240,000 clones, approximately 16% seen once. Comment on this clone: Antigen specificity is unknown.

The source of this sequence is a man aged 30-40 years with type 1 diabetes. The rearrangement joins TRBV9 to TRBJ2-1; TRBD1 is a possible D gene (6 bases). The sequenced material came from naive CD4+ T cells from blood. The CDR3: CASSVVTGPYNEQFF. In DNA, the CDR3 is TGTGCCAGCAGCGTAGTGACAGGTCCCTACAATGAGCAGTTCTTC.